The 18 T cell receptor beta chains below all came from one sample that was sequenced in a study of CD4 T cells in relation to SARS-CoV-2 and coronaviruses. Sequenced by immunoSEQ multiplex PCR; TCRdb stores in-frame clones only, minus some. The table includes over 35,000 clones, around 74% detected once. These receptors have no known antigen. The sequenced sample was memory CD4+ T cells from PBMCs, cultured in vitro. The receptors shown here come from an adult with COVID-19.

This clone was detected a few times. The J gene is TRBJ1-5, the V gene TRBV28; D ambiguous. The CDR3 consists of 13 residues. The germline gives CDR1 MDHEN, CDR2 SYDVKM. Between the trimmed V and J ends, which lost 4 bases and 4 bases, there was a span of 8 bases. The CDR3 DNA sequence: TGTGCCAGCAGTTCCCCGCCAAATCAGCCCCAGCATTTT. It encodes CASSSPPNQPQHF.

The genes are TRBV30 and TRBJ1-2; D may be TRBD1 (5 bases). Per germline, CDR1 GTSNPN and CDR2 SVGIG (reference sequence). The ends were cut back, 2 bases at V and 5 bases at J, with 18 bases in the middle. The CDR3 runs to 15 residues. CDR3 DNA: TGTGCCTGGAGTATTTTATCGACGGGGACTTATGGCTACACCTTC. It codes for CAWSILSTGTYGYTF. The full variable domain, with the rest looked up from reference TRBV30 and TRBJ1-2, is SQTIHQWPATLVQPVGSPLSLECTVEGTSNPNLYWYRQAAGRGLQLLFYSVGIGQISSEVPQNLSASRPQDRQFILSSKKLLLSDSGFYLCAWSILSTGTYGYTFGSGTRLTVV.

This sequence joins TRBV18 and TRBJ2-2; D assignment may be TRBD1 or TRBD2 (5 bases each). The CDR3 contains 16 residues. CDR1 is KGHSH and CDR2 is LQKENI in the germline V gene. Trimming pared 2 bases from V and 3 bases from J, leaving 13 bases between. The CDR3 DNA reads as TGTGCCAGCTCACCAAGTCCTGAGGGGTACACCGGGGAGCTGTTTTTT. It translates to CASSPSPEGYTGELFF.

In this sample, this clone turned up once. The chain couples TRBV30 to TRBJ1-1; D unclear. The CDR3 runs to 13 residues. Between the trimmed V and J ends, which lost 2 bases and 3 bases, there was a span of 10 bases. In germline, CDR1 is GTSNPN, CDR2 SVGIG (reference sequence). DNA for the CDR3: TGTGCCTGGAGTCCTTCGCGTCACACTGAAGCTTTCTTT. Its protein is CAWSPSRHTEAFF.

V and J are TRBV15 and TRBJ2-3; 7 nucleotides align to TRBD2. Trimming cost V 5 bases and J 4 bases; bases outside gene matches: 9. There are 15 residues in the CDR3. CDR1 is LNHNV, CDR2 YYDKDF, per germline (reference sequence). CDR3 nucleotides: TGTGCCACCAGCCCGGGGGTACGGGGGGCAGATACGCAGTATTTT. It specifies CATSPGVRGADTQYF.

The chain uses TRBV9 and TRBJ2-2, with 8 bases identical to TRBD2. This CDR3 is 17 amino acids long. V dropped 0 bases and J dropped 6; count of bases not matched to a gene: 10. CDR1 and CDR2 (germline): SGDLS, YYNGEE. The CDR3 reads CASSVGVGRAGAGELFF. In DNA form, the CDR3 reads TGTGCCAGCAGCGTAGGGGTCGGGAGGGCCGGGGCCGGGGAGCTGTTTTTT.

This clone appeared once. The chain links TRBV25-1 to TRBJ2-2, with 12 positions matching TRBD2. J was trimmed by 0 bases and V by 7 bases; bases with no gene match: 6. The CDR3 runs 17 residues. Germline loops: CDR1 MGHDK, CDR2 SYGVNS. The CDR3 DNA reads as TGTGCCAGCAACCGACTAGCGGGAGCCGCGAACACCGGGGAGCTGTTTTTT. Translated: CASNRLAGAANTGELFF.

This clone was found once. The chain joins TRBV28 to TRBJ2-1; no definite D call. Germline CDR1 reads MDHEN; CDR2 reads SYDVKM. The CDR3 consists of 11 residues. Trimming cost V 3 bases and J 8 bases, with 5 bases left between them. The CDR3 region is CASSFSDEQFF. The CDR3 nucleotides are TGTGCCAGCAGTTTTTCGGATGAGCAGTTCTTC.

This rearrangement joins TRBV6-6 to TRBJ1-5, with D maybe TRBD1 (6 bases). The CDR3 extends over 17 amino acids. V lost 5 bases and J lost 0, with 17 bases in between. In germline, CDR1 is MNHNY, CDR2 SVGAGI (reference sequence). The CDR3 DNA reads TGTGCCAGCAGTCTACCCGACAGGTTAAGTAGCAATCAGCCCCAGCATTTT. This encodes CASSLPDRLSSNQPQHF.

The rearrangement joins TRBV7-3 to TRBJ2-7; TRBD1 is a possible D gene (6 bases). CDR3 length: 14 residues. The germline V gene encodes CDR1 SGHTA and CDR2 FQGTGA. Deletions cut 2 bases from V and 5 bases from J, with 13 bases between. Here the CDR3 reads CASSLGQGIHEQYF. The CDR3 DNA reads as TGTGCCAGCAGCTTAGGGCAGGGGATCCACGAGCAGTACTTC.

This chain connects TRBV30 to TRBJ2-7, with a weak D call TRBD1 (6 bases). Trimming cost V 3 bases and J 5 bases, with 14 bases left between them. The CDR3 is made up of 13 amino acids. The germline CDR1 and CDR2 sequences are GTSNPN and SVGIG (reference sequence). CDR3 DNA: TGTGCCTGGAGGGGGGCCTGGAGGAACGAGCAGTACTTC. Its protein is CAWRGAWRNEQYF.

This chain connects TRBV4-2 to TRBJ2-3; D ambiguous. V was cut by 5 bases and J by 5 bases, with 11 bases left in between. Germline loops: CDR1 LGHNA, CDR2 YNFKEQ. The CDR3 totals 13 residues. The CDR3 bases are TGTGCCAGCAGCACCCGCCCGGGAGATACGCAGTATTTT. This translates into CASSTRPGDTQYF.

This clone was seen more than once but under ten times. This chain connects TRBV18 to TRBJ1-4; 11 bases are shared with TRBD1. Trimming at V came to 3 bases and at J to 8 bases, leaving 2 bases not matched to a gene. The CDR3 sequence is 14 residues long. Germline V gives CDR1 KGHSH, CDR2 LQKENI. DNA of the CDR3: TGTGCCAGCTCACCGGGACAGGGGGGCGAAAAACTGTTTTTT. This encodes CASSPGQGGEKLFF.

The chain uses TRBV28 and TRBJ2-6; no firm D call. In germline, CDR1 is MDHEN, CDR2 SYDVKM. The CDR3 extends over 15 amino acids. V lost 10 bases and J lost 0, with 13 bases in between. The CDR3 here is CAIKRQSSGANVLTF. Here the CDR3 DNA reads TGTGCCATAAAGCGCCAAAGCTCTGGGGCCAACGTCCTGACTTTC.

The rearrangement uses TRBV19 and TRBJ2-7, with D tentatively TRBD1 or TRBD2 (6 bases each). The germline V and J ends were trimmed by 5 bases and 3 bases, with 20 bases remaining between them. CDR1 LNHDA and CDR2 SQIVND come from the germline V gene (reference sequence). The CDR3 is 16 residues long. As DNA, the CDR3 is TGTGCCAGTAGTCCCCGGGGGACAAATTTAAACTACGAGCAGTACTTC. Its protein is CASSPRGTNLNYEQYF.

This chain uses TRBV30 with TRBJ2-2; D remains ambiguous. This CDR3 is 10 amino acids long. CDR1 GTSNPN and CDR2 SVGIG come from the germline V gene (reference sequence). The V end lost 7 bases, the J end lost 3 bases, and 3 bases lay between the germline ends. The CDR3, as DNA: TGTGCCTATTACACCGGGGAGCTGTTTTTT. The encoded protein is CAYYTGELFF.

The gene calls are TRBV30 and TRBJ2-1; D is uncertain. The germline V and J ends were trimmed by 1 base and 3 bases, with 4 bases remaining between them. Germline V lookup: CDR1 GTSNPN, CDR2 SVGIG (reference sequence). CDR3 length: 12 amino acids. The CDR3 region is CAWSDSYNEQFF. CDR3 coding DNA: TGTGCCTGGAGTGACAGCTACAATGAGCAGTTCTTC.

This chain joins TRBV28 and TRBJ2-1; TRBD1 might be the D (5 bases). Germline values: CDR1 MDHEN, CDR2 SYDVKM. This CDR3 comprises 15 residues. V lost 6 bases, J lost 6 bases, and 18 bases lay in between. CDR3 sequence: CASSSPGRVANEQFF. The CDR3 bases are TGTGCCAGCAGCTCCCCCGGCAGGGTAGCCAATGAGCAGTTCTTC.